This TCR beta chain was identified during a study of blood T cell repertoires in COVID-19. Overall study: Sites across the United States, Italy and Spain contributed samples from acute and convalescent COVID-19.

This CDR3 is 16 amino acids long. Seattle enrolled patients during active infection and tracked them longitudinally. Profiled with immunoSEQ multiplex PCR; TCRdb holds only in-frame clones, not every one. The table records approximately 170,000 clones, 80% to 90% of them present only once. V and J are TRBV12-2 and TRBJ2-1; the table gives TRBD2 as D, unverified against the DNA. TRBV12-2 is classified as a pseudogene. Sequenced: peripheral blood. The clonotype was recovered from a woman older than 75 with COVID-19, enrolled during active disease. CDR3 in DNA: TGTGCAAGTCGCTCTGGGACTAGCGGGAGTAGGGGTGAGCAGTTCTTC. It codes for CASRSGTSGSRGEQFF.